Described below is a single T cell receptor (beta chain) sequence and its context. The target antigen is unknown. This CDR3 is built from 13 residues. The germline gives CDR1 GTSNPN, CDR2 SVGIG (reference sequence). V was shortened by 5 bases and J by 4 bases, with 15 bases between the two germline ends. These data originate in a study of beta chain features in type 1 diabetes. Regarding the study as a whole: Moderate but significant shortening of TCRB CDR3s was recorded in all four CD4+ subsets from Type 1 diabetes patients. Highly expressing activated T cells could be over-counted with a cDNA template. Naive, central memory and regulatory TCRB repertoires appeared more similar among patients than healthy donors.

Of the isolated RNA, all was reverse transcribed, and so the sequenced material was expressed TCRB transcripts. Here immunoSEQ multiplex PCR was the method, and the copy in TCRdb shows in-frame clones only, minus some. The sample lists 600,000 to 650,000 clones, 15% to 19% occurring once. The TCR was taken from a man aged 18-30 years in good health. Sequencing used naive CD4+ T cells from blood. This chain links TRBV30 with TRBJ2-7; D tentatively fits TRBD1 or TRBD2 (5 bases each). The CDR3 spells CAWGALVGYEQYF. The CDR3 region has the DNA TGTGCCTGGGGGGCACTAGTGGGGTACGAGCAGTACTTC.